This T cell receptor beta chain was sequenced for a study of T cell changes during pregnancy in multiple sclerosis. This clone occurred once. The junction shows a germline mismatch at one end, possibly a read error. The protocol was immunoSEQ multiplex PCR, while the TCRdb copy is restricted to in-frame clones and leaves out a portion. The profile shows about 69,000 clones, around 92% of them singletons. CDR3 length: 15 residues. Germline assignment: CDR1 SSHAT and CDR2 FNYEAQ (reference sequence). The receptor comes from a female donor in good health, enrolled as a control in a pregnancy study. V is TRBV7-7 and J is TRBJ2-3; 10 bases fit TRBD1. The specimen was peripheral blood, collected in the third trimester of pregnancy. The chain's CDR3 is CASSFGTGVTDTQYF. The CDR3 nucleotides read TGTGCTAGCAGCTTCGGGACAGGGGTCACAGATACGCAGTATTTT.